Following are 15 T cell receptor beta chains from one sample sequenced in a study of blood T cell repertoires in COVID-19. Data came from immunoSEQ multiplex PCR; TCRdb stores just in-frame clones and leaves some out. The sample carries roughly 230,000 clones, more than 75% recorded once. The specimen was PBMCs or T cells enriched from blood (not recorded which). These receptors came from a woman in her forties or fifties who had been exposed to COVID-19.

The V gene is TRBV6-5, the J gene TRBJ2-2, with D possibly matching TRBD2 (5 bases). The ends were cut back, 3 bases at V and 0 bases at J, with 11 bases in the middle. This CDR3 has 16 amino acids. Germline V gene sequence: CDR1 MNHEY, CDR2 SVGAGI. The CDR3 sequence is CASSYSGSPNTGELFF. The CDR3 bases are TGTGCCAGCAGTTATTCGGGAAGCCCGAACACCGGGGAGCTGTTTTTT.

This chain connects TRBV29-1 to TRBJ1-1; D remains unclear. Germline assignment: CDR1 SQVTM and CDR2 ANQGSEA. The CDR3 has 14 amino acids. V was trimmed by 6 bases and J by 1 base, leaving 15 bases between them. CDR3 amino acids: CSVRESWGNTEAFF. The CDR3 DNA reads as TGCAGCGTGCGGGAATCCTGGGGGAACACTGAAGCTTTCTTT.

The chain recombines TRBV19 with TRBJ2-1; 9 bases align to TRBD2. Germline V CDR1 and CDR2: LNHDA, SQIVND (reference sequence). With V trimmed by 4 bases and J by 0 bases, 7 bases remained unmatched. The CDR3 contains 17 residues. This CDR3 reads CASSRGLAGISYNEQFF. The CDR3, as DNA: TGTGCCAGTAGTAGGGGACTAGCAGGCATCTCCTACAATGAGCAGTTCTTC. The variable domain in full, completed from reference TRBV19 and TRBJ2-1, reads DGGITQSPKYLFRKEGQNVTLSCEQNLNHDAMYWYRQDPGQGLRLIYYSQIVNDFQKGDIAEGYSVSREKKESFPLTVTSAQKNPTAFYLCASSRGLAGISYNEQFFGPGTRLTVL.

The chain carries TRBV7-6 and TRBJ2-7; D possibly corresponds to TRBD1 (6 bases). Germline-derived CDR1 and CDR2 are SGHVS and FNYEAQ. This CDR3 comprises 19 residues. The V end lost 1 base, the J end lost 3 bases, and 25 bases lay between the germline ends. The CDR3: CASSLGSQGPGLGYYEQYF. The CDR3 DNA sequence: TGTGCCAGCAGCTTAGGGTCCCAGGGGCCGGGGCTCGGATACTACGAGCAGTACTTC.

The V call is TRBV25-1, the J call TRBJ1-2; D unresolved. Trimming left V 1 base short and J 4 bases short, with 7 bases between. Germline assignment: CDR1 MGHDK and CDR2 SYGVNS. This CDR3 region has 13 residues. The chain's CDR3 is CASSESTAYGYTF. DNA of the CDR3: TGTGCCAGCAGTGAATCTACCGCCTATGGCTACACCTTC.

This clone turned up a few times. The sample contains more than one DNA sequence encoding this CDR3. This sequence joins TRBV4-3 and TRBJ1-2, with no clear D. V gave up 0 bases and J gave up 5 bases, with 7 bases separating them. The CDR3 covers 13 residues. In germline, CDR1 is LGHNA, CDR2 YSLEER. The CDR3 loop reads CASSQDTGYGYTF. CDR3 DNA: TGCGCCAGCAGCCAAGATACGGGTTATGGCTACACCTTC.

The count of this clone is one. The gene calls are TRBV18 and TRBJ1-3; no definite D call. The germline V gene has CDR1 KGHSH and CDR2 LQKENI. The CDR3 contains 14 residues. V lost 6 bases to trimming and J lost 7 bases, with 16 bases between them. The CDR3 sequence is CASSPGGPRNTIYF. CDR3 DNA: TGTGCCAGCTCCCCCGGCGGGCCGAGGAACACCATATATTTT. Filled out from reference TRBV18 and TRBJ1-3, the complete variable domain reads NAGVMQNPRHLVRRRGQEARLRCSPMKGHSHVYWYRQLPEEGLKFMVYLQKENIIDESGMPKERFSAEFPKEGPSILRIQQVVRGDSAAYFCASSPGGPRNTIYFGEGSWLTVV.

The rearrangement links TRBV4-1 to TRBJ1-2; D is perhaps TRBD1 (6 bases). Germline V gene data show CDR1 as MGHRA and CDR2 as YSYEKL. The CDR3 consists of 14 residues. Deletions cut 8 bases from V and 8 bases from J, with 21 bases between. CDR3 nucleotide sequence: TGCGCCAGCCAAGAGGCACAGGGAGCAGAAGGCTACACCTTC. This translates into CASQEAQGAEGYTF.

The J gene is TRBJ1-6, the V gene TRBV3-1 (or the pseudogene TRBV3-2); unclear D gene. Trimming removed 5 bases at V and 6 bases at J, with 8 bases between. This CDR3 has 13 residues. CDR1 and CDR2 from the germline V gene are LGHDT and YNNKEL (reference sequence). CDR3 DNA sequence: TGTGCCAGCAGCTCCACAGTTAATTCACCCCTCCACTTT. Translated: CASSSTVNSPLHF.

The chain combines TRBV6-1 with TRBJ1-1; TRBD1 matches at 7 bases. Germline CDR1 is MNHNS and CDR2 is SASEGT. V was pared by 1 base and J by 6 bases, with 5 bases of the junction left unmatched. The CDR3 has 14 amino acids. The CDR3 DNA sequence: TGTGCCAGCAGTGAAGAAGGGGGCACGGCTGAAGCTTTCTTT. This sequence encodes CASSEEGGTAEAFF.

As for this clone: In the same sample, other DNA sequences code for this CDR3. The chain employs TRBV2 and TRBJ1-4; 11 bases agree with TRBD1. V gave up 6 bases and J gave up 8 bases; unmatched junction bases: 2. The V gene's germline CDR1 is SNHLY and CDR2 FYNNEI. CDR3 size: 13 residues. The CDR3 bases are TGTGCCAGCAGAGGGACAGGGGGGGAAAAACTGTTTTTT. Its protein product is CASRGTGGEKLFF.

The chain uses TRBV6-5 and TRBJ2-3; 7 bases match TRBD2. Per germline, CDR1 MNHEY and CDR2 SVGAGI. J lost 5 bases, V lost 0 bases, and 5 bases had no gene match. The CDR3 runs to 15 residues. The CDR3 here is CASSYSGGVKDTQYF. The CDR3 DNA reads TGTGCCAGCAGTTACTCGGGAGGGGTGAAAGATACGCAGTATTTT.

This chain joins TRBV2 and TRBJ1-6; a weak D match, TRBD1 (5 bases). V lost 1 base and J lost 7, with 8 bases in between. The CDR3 covers 14 residues. Germline V CDR1 and CDR2: SNHLY, FYNNEI. As DNA, the CDR3 is TGTGCCAGCAGTGAAGGACAGTCGAATTCACCCCTCCACTTT. Protein: CASSEGQSNSPLHF.

The gene calls are TRBV27 and TRBJ1-5, with D uncertain. V gave up 1 base and J gave up 5 bases, with 9 bases separating them. The germline V gene has CDR1 MNHEY and CDR2 SMNVEV (reference sequence). The CDR3 covers 14 residues. In DNA, the CDR3 is TGTGCCAGCAGTTTATATTCCGGGGATCAGCCCCAGCATTTT. Its translation is CASSLYSGDQPQHF.

The CDR3 is CASSYGAVNTEAFF. CDR3 coding DNA: TGTGCCAGCAGTTACGGGGCGGTTAACACTGAAGCTTTCTTT. The chain links TRBV6-5 to TRBJ1-1, with D tentatively TRBD1 (5 bases). Between the trimmed V and J ends, which lost 2 bases and 2 bases, there was a span of 9 bases. The CDR3 loop spans 14 amino acids. The germline gives CDR1 MNHEY, CDR2 SVGAGI.